These T cell receptor beta chains were read from a single sample in a study of T cell changes during pregnancy in multiple sclerosis. The protocol was immunoSEQ multiplex PCR, while the TCRdb copy is restricted to in-frame clones and leaves out a portion. Of around 68,000 clones listed, 90% to 95% are singletons. This specimen consisted of peripheral blood, obtained after pregnancy. These receptors came from a female donor in good health, enrolled as a control in a pregnancy study. The CDR3 runs from the conserved cysteine through the conserved F or W. Fields, in order: J gene, D gene, V gene, CDR3 protein. The D gene is left open where the match is weak.

J gene: TRBJ2-3; D gene: TRBD1; V gene: TRBV4-2; CDR3 protein: CASSQGDRDADTQYF
J gene: TRBJ2-5; D gene: TRBD2; V gene: TRBV2; CDR3 protein: CASSTRGGQETQYF
J gene: TRBJ2-3; D gene: TRBD2; V gene: TRBV5-6; CDR3 protein: CASEIKKGRALVDTQYF
J gene: TRBJ2-7; D gene: NA; V gene: TRBV30; CDR3 protein: CAWSVRGNSYEQYF
J gene: TRBJ2-2; D gene: NA; V gene: TRBV11-3; CDR3 protein: CASSPGRGANTGELFF
J gene: TRBJ2-7; D gene: TRBD1; V gene: TRBV5-1; CDR3 protein: CASSLGQGRHEQYF
J gene: TRBJ1-2; D gene: NA; V gene: TRBV27; CDR3 protein: CASSAPPIEANYGYTF
J gene: TRBJ1-3; D gene: TRBD1; V gene: TRBV30; CDR3 protein: CAWSAWTGFDRTIYF
J gene: TRBJ1-1; D gene: NA; V gene: TRBV12-1; CDR3 protein: CASSPEQPLNTEAFF
J gene: TRBJ1-6; D gene: NA; V gene: TRBV5-1; CDR3 protein: CASSLAGSSYNSPLHF
J gene: TRBJ2-7; D gene: NA; V gene: TRBV7-2; CDR3 protein: CASSLVAEPYEQYF
J gene: TRBJ1-3; D gene: TRBD1; V gene: TRBV5-5; CDR3 protein: CASSPLNRGRGGNTIYF
J gene: TRBJ1-1; D gene: NA; V gene: TRBV9; CDR3 protein: CASSAPQGSTEAFF
J gene: TRBJ1-5; D gene: NA; V gene: TRBV30; CDR3 protein: CAWSDTAEQPQHF
J gene: TRBJ1-2; D gene: NA; V gene: TRBV30; CDR3 protein: CAWGEGAYYGYTF
J gene: TRBJ1-2; D gene: TRBD1; V gene: TRBV29-1; CDR3 protein: CSVETTGGSGYTF
J gene: TRBJ1-1; D gene: TRBD1; V gene: TRBV18; CDR3 protein: CASSPVYIQGAGTEAFF
J gene: TRBJ2-7; D gene: TRBD1; V gene: TRBV6-5; CDR3 protein: CAIGTGVTYEQYF
J gene: TRBJ2-3; D gene: NA; V gene: TRBV4-3; CDR3 protein: CASSPRQGTDTQYF
J gene: TRBJ1-5; D gene: NA; V gene: TRBV5-5; CDR3 protein: CASSDQYREGSNQPQHF
J gene: TRBJ1-2; D gene: TRBD1; V gene: TRBV28; CDR3 protein: CASSFPGQGGGGYTF
J gene: TRBJ1-1; D gene: NA; V gene: TRBV5-4; CDR3 protein: CASSLVGRLGTEAFF
J gene: TRBJ2-3; D gene: TRBD2; V gene: TRBV10-3; CDR3 protein: CATVGGVSGGPSTDTQYF
J gene: TRBJ1-1; D gene: NA; V gene: TRBV5-1; CDR3 protein: CASSLEGRGVTEAFF
J gene: TRBJ1-1; D gene: NA; V gene: TRBV11-3; CDR3 protein: CASSLDRGSTEAFF